These 4 T cell receptor beta chains came from one sample sequenced in a study of a mutant IDH1 vaccine in newly diagnosed glioma. The protocol was immunoSEQ multiplex PCR, while the TCRdb copy is restricted to in-frame clones and leaves out a portion. This table has about 50,000 clones, approximately 90% appearing once. This sample's time point: baseline, week 1 (first vaccination visit). Treatment noted: pre-vaccination baseline after standard-of-care therapy. Sequencing used PBMCs, obtained from a glioma patient treated with radiotherapy, temozolomide or both. Source of these receptors: a middle-aged man with glioma.

This chain joins TRBV14 and TRBJ1-1, with D uncertain. CDR3 length: 14 residues. Trimming cost V 0 bases and J 1 base, with 6 bases left between them. Germline V CDR1 and CDR2: SGHDN, FVKESK. The CDR3 nucleotides read TGTGCCAGCAGCCAAGAACAGCAGAACACTGAAGCTTTCTTT. The encoded protein is CASSQEQQNTEAFF.

The chain is built from TRBV6-5 and TRBJ1-3, with TRBD1 as a possible D gene (5 bases). Trimming pared 7 bases from V and 4 bases from J, leaving 11 bases between. This CDR3 has 13 residues. Germline V lookup: CDR1 MNHEY, CDR2 SVGAGI. CDR3 sequence: CASNSGAGNTIYF. Here the CDR3 DNA reads TGTGCCAGCAATTCCGGGGCAGGAAACACCATATATTTT.

The V call is TRBV6-1, the J call TRBJ2-1, with TRBD2 identical over 8 bases. Losses at the gene ends were 7 bases for V and 6 bases for J; bases not matched to a gene: 8. Germline loops: CDR1 MNHNS, CDR2 SASEGT. CDR3 length equals 14 residues. The chain's CDR3 is CASNREGGGNEQFF. The CDR3 nucleotides are TGTGCCAGCAACCGGGAGGGCGGTGGCAATGAGCAGTTCTTC.

This clone occurred a few times. The chain has TRBV10-3 and TRBJ1-5; D is unresolved. Trimming shortened V by 4 bases and J by 4 bases, and 8 bases separated the two germline ends. Per the germline V gene, CDR1 is ENHRY and CDR2 is SYGVKD. There are 13 residues in the CDR3. CDR3 amino acids: CAISGQVNQPQHF. For the CDR3, the DNA is TGTGCCATCAGTGGTCAAGTGAATCAGCCCCAGCATTTT.